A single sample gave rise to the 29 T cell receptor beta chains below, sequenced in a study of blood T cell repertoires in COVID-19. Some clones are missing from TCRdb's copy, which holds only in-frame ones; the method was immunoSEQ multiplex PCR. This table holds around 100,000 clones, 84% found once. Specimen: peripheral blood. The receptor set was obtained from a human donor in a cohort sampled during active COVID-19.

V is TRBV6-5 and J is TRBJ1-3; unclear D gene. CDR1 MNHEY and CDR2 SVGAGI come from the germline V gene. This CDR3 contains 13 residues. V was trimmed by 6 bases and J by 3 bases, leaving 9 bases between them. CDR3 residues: CASSDGHGNTIYF. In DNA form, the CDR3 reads TGTGCCAGCAGCGATGGCCATGGAAACACCATATATTTT.

The CDR3 DNA is TGCGCCAGCAGCTTGGAAGGACAAGACTATGGCTACACCTTC. The encoded protein is CASSLEGQDYGYTF. The chain recombines TRBV5-1 with TRBJ1-2; D is perhaps TRBD1 (5 bases). Per the germline V gene, CDR1 is SGHRS and CDR2 is YFSETQ. The V end lost 0 bases, the J end lost 3 bases, and 9 bases lay between the germline ends. The CDR3 has 14 residues.

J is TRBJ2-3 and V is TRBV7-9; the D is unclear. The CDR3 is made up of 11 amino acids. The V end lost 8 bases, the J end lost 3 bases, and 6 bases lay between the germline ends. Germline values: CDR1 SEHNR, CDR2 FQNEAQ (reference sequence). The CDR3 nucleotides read TGTGCCAGCGGCCAAACAGATACGCAGTATTTT. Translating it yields CASGQTDTQYF. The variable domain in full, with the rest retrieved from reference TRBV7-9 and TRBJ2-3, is DTGVSQNPRHKITKRGQNVTFRCDPISEHNRLYWYRQTLGQGPEFLTYFQNEAQLEKSRLLSDRFSAERPKGSFSTLEIQRTEQGDSAMYLCASGQTDTQYFGPGTRLTVL.

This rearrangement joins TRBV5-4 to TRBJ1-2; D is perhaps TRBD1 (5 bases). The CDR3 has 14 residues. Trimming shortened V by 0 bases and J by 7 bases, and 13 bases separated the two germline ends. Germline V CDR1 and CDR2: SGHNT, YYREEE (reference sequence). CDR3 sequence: CASSLEGGTGGYTF. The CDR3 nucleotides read TGTGCCAGCAGCTTGGAGGGAGGGACTGGTGGCTACACCTTC.

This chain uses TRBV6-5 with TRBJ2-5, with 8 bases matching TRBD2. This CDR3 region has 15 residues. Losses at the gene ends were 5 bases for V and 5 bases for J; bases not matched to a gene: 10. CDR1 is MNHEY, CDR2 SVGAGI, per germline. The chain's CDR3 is CASSNRGGSLETQYF. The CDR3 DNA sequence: TGTGCCAGCAGTAACCGCGGGGGGTCGCTCGAGACCCAGTACTTC.

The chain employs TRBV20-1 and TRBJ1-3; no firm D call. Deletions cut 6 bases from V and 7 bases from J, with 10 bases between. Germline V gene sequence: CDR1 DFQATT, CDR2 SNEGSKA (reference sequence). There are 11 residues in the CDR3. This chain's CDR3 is CSAPLGNTIYF. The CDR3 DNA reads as TGCAGTGCGCCACTAGGCAACACCATATATTTT.

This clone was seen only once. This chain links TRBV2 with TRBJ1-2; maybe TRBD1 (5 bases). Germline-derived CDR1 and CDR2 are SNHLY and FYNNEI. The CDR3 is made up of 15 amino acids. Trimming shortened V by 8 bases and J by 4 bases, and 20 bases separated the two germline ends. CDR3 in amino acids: CASHPLGQPIYGYTF. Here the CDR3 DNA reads TGTGCCAGCCATCCCTTGGGGCAGCCGATCTATGGCTACACCTTC.

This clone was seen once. The CDR3 sequence is CASSGLAGKELFF. The CDR3 nucleotides are TGTGCCAGCAGCGGACTAGCGGGGAAGGAGCTGTTTTTT. This chain links TRBV11-1 with TRBJ2-2, with TRBD2 identical over 12 bases. This CDR3 has 13 amino acids. In germline, CDR1 is SGHAT, CDR2 FQDESV (reference sequence). Losses at the gene ends were 5 bases for V and 10 bases for J; bases not matched to a gene: 2.

For the CDR3, the DNA is TGCAGCGTCCGACAGGGTTCAACTAATGAAAAACTGTTTTTT. Protein sequence: CSVRQGSTNEKLFF. The chain is built from TRBV29-1 and TRBJ1-4; 7 nucleotides match TRBD1. Germline V gene data show CDR1 as SQVTM and CDR2 as ANQGSEA. The CDR3 is made up of 14 amino acids. V lost 6 bases, J lost 0 bases, and 4 bases stayed unmatched.

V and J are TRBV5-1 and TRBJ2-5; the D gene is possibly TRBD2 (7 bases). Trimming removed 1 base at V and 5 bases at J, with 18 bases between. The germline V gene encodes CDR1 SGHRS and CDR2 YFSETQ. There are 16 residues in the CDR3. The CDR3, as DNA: TGCGCCAGCAGCTTGAATAGGGTGGGGGGGCGTGAGACCCAGTACTTC. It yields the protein CASSLNRVGGRETQYF. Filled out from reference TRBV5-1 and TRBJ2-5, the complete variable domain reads KAGVTQTPRYLIKTRGQQVTLSCSPISGHRSVSWYQQTPGQGLQFLFEYFSETQRNKGNFPGRFSGRQFSNSRSEMNVSTLELGDSALYLCASSLNRVGGRETQYFGPGTRLLVL.

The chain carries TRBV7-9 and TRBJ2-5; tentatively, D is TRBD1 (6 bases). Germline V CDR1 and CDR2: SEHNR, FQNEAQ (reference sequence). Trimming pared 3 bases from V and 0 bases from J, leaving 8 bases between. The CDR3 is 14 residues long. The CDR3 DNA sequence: TGTGCCAGCAGCTTTAGGACAGACCAAGAGACCCAGTACTTC. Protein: CASSFRTDQETQYF.

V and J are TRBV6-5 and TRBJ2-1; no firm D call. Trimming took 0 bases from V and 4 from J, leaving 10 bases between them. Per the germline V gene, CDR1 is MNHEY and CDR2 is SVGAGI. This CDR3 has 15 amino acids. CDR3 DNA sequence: TGTGCCAGCAGTTACTCGAAGTACAATTACAATGAGCAGTTCTTC. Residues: CASSYSKYNYNEQFF.

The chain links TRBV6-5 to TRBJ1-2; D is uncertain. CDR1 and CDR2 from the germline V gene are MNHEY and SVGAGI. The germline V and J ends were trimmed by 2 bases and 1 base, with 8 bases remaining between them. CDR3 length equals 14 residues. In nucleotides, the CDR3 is TGTGCCAGCAGTTACGGCAGACATAACTATGGCTACACCTTC. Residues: CASSYGRHNYGYTF.

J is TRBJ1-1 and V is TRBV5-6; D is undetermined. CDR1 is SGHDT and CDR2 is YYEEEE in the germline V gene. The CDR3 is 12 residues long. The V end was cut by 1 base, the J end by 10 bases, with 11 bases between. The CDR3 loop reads CASSLMSRGAFF. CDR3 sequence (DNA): TGTGCCAGCAGCTTGATGTCGCGGGGAGCTTTCTTT.

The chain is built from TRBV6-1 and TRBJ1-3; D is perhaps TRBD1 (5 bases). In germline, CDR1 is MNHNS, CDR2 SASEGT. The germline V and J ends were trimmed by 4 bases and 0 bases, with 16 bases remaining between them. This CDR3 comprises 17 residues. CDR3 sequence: CASSGARGQSSGNTIYF. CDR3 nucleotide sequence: TGTGCCAGCAGTGGGGCCCGCGGACAAAGCTCTGGAAACACCATATATTTT.

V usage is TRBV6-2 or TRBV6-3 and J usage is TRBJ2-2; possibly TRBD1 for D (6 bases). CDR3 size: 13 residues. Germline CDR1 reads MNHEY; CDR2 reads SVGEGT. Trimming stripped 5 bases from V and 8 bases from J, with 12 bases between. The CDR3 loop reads CASSNRAEGELFF. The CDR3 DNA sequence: TGTGCCAGCAGTAACAGGGCTGAAGGGGAGCTGTTTTTT.

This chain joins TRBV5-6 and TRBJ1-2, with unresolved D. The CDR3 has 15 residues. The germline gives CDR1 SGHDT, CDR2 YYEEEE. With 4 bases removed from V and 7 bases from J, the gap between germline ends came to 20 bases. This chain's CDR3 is CASSPFAGMGGGYTF. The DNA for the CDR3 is TGTGCCAGCAGCCCCTTTGCGGGGATGGGTGGTGGCTACACCTTC.

The CDR3, as DNA: TGTGCCAGCAGCCCCTCGTCCCAGGGCGGTAATTCACCCCTCCACTTT. Its protein is CASSPSSQGGNSPLHF. The rearrangement joins TRBV11-3 to TRBJ1-6; tentative D call: TRBD1 (5 bases). This CDR3 has 16 residues. Germline V gene lookup returns CDR1 SGHNT and CDR2 YENEEA. Trimming shortened V by 5 bases and J by 6 bases, and 17 bases separated the two germline ends.

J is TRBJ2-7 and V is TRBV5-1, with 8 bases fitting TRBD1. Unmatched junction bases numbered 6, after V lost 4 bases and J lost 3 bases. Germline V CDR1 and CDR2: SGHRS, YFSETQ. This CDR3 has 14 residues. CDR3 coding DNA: TGCGCCAGCAGCGCCGGGACAGGTGTCTACGAGCAGTACTTC. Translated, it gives CASSAGTGVYEQYF.

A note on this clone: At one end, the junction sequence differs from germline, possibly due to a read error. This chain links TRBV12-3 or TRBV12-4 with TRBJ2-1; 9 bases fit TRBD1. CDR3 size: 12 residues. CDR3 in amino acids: CASSFLPGQGIF. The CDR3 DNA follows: TGTGCCAGCAGTTTCTTGCCGGGACAGGGAATCTTC.

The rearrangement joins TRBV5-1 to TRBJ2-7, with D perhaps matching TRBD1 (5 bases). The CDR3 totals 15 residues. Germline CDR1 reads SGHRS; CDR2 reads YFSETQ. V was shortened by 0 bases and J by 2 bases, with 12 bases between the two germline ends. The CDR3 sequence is CASSLAAQGTYEQYF. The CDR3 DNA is TGCGCCAGCAGCTTGGCCGCGCAGGGAACCTACGAGCAGTACTTC.

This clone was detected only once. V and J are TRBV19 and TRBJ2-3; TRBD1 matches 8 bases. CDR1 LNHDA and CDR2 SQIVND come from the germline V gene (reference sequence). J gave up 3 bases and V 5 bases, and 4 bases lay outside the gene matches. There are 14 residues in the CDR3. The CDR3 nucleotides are TGTGCCAGTAGTTGGACAGGGACGACAGATACGCAGTATTTT. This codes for CASSWTGTTDTQYF.

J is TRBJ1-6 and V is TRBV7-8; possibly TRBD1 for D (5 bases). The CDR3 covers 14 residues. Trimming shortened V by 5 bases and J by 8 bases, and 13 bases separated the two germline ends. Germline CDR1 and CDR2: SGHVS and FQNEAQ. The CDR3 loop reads CASSGRVGYSPLHF. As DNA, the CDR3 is TGTGCCAGCAGCGGCAGGGTGGGTTATTCACCCCTCCACTTT.

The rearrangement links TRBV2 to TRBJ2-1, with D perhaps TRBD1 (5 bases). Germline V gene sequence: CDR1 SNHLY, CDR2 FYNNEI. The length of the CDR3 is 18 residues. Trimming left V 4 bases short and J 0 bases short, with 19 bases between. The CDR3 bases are TGTGCCAGCAGTGGAGATCCCCGACAGACGAGCTCCTACAATGAGCAGTTCTTC. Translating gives CASSGDPRQTSSYNEQFF.

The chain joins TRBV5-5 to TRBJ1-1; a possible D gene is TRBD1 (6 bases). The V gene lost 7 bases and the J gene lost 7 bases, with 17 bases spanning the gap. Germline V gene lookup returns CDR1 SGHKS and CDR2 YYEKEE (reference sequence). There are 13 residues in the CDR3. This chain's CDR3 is CASREGGRGEAFF. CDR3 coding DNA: TGTGCCAGCCGGGAGGGGGGGCGAGGTGAAGCTTTCTTT.

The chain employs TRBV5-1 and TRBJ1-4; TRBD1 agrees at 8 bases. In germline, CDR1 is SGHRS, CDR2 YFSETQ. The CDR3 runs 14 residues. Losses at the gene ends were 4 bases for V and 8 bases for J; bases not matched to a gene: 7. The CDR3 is CASSRTGLDEKLFF. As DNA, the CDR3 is TGCGCCAGCAGCAGGACAGGGTTGGACGAAAAACTGTTTTTT.

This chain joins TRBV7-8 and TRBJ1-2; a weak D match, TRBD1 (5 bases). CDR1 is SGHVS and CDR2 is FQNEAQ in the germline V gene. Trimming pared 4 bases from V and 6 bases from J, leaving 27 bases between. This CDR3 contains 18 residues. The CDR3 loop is CASSYKAGPEIRLHGYTF. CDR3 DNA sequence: TGTGCCAGCAGCTACAAAGCAGGGCCCGAAATAAGACTCCATGGCTACACCTTC.

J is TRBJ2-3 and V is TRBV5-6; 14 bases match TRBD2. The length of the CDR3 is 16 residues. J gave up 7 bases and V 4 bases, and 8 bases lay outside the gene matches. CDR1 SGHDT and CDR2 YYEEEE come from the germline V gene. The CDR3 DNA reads TGTGCCAGCAGCCCTAGCCGACTAGCGGGGGGGAATACGCAGTATTTT. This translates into CASSPSRLAGGNTQYF.

The CDR3: CASSFPPTGPIYEQFF. The DNA of the CDR3 is TGTGCCAGCAGCTTTCCACCGACAGGCCCTATCTATGAGCAGTTCTTC. The chain couples TRBV7-2 to TRBJ2-1, with a weak D call TRBD1 (6 bases). The CDR3 covers 16 residues. Germline V CDR1 and CDR2: SGHTA, FQGNSA. V was shortened by 3 bases and J by 8 bases, with 20 bases between the two germline ends.